This TCR beta chain was obtained from a study of cytomegalovirus exposure and HLA in healthy donors. Study observations and caveats: Accurate prediction of most subjects' HLA-A and HLA-B alleles from TCR beta sequences was reported.

This PCR relied on a set of 60 Vbeta primers and 13 Jbeta primers. TCRdb's copy holds only in-frame clones and misses some; the assay was immunoSEQ multiplex PCR. This table holds around 200,000 clones. On this clone itself: Its antigen is undetermined.

There are 14 residues in the CDR3. Looked up from germline, CDR1 is MNHEY and CDR2 is SMNVEV (reference sequence). With 0 bases removed from V and 6 bases from J, the gap between germline ends came to 12 bases. The chain recombines TRBV27 with TRBJ2-7, with D hard to call. The sequence was collected from a girl aged 2-9 years in good health and CMV-seropositive. Sequenced sample: PBMCs. The CDR3 DNA follows: TGTGCCAGCAGTTTATCGGTGTTAGGCGGCGAGCAGTACTTC. The encoded protein is CASSLSVLGGEQYF.